The rows below give T cell receptor beta chains drawn from one sample of a study of T-cell reconstitution after alpha-beta-depleted transplantation in children. Each CDR3 protein gets one entry after TCRdb re-called the PCR reads with MiXCR. The table has about 590,000 distinct CDR3 sequences, around 13% seen once; the top ten hold around 2%. This material consisted of PBMCs, mostly from graft donor cells, taken 360 days after TCRalphabeta/CD19-depleted stem cell transplant. The receptors were gathered from a male patient younger than 18 who had a stem cell transplant for acute myeloid leukemia, so the T cells may come from the graft donor. Both conserved end residues are part of each CDR3. The order of the fields is J gene, D gene, V gene, clone size, CDR3 protein, CDR3 DNA. The D gene is left open where the match is weak. Clone size is not always given. Where it is, it says once, few, many or a class for expanded clones.

j_gene: TRBJ2-7
d_gene: TRBD2
v_gene: TRBV7-6
abundance: few
CDR3aa: CASSLELATSYEQYF
CDR3nt: TGTGCCAGCAGCTTAGAACTAGCGACCTCCTACGAGCAGTACTTC

j_gene: TRBJ2-7
d_gene: .
v_gene: TRBV7-9
abundance: many
CDR3aa: CASSLVSHEQYF
CDR3nt: TGTGCCAGCAGCTTAGTGTCCCACGAGCAGTACTTC

j_gene: TRBJ1-1
d_gene: .
v_gene: TRBV27
abundance: .
CDR3aa: CASSLWDTGTEAFF
CDR3nt: TGTGCCAGCAGTTTATGGGATACAGGAACTGAAGCTTTCTTT

j_gene: TRBJ2-2
d_gene: TRBD1
v_gene: TRBV28
abundance: .
CDR3aa: CASSLAGTGDTGELFF
CDR3nt: TGTGCCAGCAGTTTGGCCGGGACAGGGGACACCGGGGAGCTGTTTTTT

j_gene: TRBJ2-2
d_gene: TRBD1
v_gene: TRBV5-1
abundance: few
CDR3aa: CASLGQGRSTGELFF
CDR3nt: TGCGCCAGCCTCGGACAGGGGCGCTCCACCGGGGAGCTGTTTTTT

j_gene: TRBJ2-1
d_gene: TRBD2
v_gene: TRBV11-1
abundance: .
CDR3aa: CASSPKLAGDGADNEQFF
CDR3nt: TGTGCCAGCAGCCCCAAACTAGCGGGAGACGGAGCCGACAATGAGCAGTTCTTC

j_gene: TRBJ2-3
d_gene: TRBD1
v_gene: TRBV20-1
abundance: few
CDR3aa: CSATTGQVVLMGTDTQYF
CDR3nt: TGCAGTGCTACAACAGGACAGGTGGTTTTAATGGGCACAGATACGCAGTATTTT

j_gene: TRBJ2-3
d_gene: .
v_gene: TRBV19
abundance: .
CDR3aa: CASSSHYLDTQYF
CDR3nt: TGTGCCAGTAGTTCGCACTACCTAGATACGCAGTATTTT

j_gene: TRBJ2-1
d_gene: TRBD2
v_gene: TRBV18
abundance: .
CDR3aa: CASSSKTSLGPYNEQFF
CDR3nt: TGTGCCAGCTCATCAAAGACTAGCCTAGGGCCTTACAATGAGCAGTTCTTC

j_gene: TRBJ2-7
d_gene: .
v_gene: TRBV5-1
abundance: few
CDR3aa: CASMTDLGGYEQYF
CDR3nt: TGCGCCAGCATGACGGATCTGGGGGGATACGAGCAGTACTTC

j_gene: TRBJ2-1
d_gene: .
v_gene: TRBV28
abundance: .
CDR3aa: CASNPVMGYNEQFF
CDR3nt: TGTGCCAGCAACCCAGTGATGGGCTACAATGAGCAGTTCTTC

j_gene: TRBJ2-7
d_gene: .
v_gene: TRBV29-1
abundance: .
CDR3aa: CSVRPVLDGEQYF
CDR3nt: TGCAGCGTCCGGCCCGTCCTTGATGGCGAGCAGTACTTC

j_gene: TRBJ2-6
d_gene: .
v_gene: TRBV20-1
abundance: few
CDR3aa: CSAYDADSGANVLTF
CDR3nt: TGCAGTGCCTACGACGCCGACTCTGGGGCCAACGTCCTGACTTTC